This T cell receptor (beta chain) was obtained from a study of shared clonotypes between healthy human individuals. Study-wide background: In total, the donors were a couple of women and a few men aged 18 to 49. Three plates each covered CD4 naive and memory; CD8 naive two, CD8 memory one.

CDR1 is SGDLS and CDR2 is YYNGEE in the germline V gene. V was clipped by 0 bases and J by 6 bases, with 15 bases between them. CDR3 length: 15 residues. In regard to this clone: Antigen: not known.

Sequencing used immunoSEQ multiplex PCR; TCRdb keeps in-frame clones, though not all of them. The sample carries about 180,000 clones, 80% to 95% recorded once. Notes on the study in general: Larger estimated richness was generally recorded for naive subsets relative to memory subsets.

Sequencing used naive CD4+ T cells sorted from blood. The subset is: CD45RA+ positively selected. The V and J genes are TRBV9 and TRBJ1-2, with D possibly TRBD1 on 6 matching bases. The source is a woman under 40 in good health. In DNA, the CDR3 is TGTGCCAGCAGCGTAGGCGGCAGGGACACAGATGGCTACACCTTC. Translation: CASSVGGRDTDGYTF. Together with reference TRBV9 and TRBJ1-2, the CDR3 gives the full variable domain: DSGVTQTPKHLITATGQRVTLRCSPRSGDLSVYWYQQSLDQGLQFLIQYYNGEERAKGNILERFSAQQFPDLHSELNLSSLELGDSALYFCASSVGGRDTDGYTFGSGTRLTVV.